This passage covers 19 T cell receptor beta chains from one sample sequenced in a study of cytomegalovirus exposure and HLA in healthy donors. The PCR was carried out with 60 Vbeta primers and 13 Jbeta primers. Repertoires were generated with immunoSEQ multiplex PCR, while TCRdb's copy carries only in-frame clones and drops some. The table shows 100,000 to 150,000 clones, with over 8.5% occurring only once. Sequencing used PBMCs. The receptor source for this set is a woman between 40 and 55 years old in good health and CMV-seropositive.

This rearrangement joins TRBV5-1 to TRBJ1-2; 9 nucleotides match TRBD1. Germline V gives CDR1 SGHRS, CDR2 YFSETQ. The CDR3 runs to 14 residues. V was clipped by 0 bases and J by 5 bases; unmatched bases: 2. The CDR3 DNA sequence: TGCGCCAGCAGCTTGGCCGGGACAGGGTATGGCTACACCTTC. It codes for CASSLAGTGYGYTF.

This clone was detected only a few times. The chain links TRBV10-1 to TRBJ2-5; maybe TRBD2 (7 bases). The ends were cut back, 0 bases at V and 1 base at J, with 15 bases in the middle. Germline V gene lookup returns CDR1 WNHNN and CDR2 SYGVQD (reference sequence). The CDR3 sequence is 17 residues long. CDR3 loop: CASSESRGGLGQETQYF. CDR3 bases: TGCGCCAGCAGTGAGTCGAGGGGGGGCTTAGGCCAAGAGACCCAGTACTTC.

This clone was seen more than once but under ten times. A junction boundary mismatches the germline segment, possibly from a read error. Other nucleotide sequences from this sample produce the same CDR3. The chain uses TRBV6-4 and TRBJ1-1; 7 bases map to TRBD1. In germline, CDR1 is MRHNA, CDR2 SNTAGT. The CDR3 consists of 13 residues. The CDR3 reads CARSEDRQGQAFF. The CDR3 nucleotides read TGTGCCAGGAGTGAGGACAGGCAAGGACAAGCTTTCTTT.

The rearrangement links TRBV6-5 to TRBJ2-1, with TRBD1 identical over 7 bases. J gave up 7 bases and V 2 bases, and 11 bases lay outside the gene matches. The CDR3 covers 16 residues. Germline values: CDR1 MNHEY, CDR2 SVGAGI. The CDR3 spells CASSYEGAFKGNEQFF. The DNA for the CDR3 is TGTGCCAGCAGTTACGAGGGGGCTTTCAAAGGGAATGAGCAGTTCTTC.

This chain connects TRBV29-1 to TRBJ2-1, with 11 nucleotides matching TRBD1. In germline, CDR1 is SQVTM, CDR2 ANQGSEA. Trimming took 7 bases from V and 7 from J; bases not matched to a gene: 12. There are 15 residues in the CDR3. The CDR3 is CSALRGTGGYNEQFF. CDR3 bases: TGCAGCGCCCTCAGAGGGACAGGGGGTTATAATGAGCAGTTCTTC.

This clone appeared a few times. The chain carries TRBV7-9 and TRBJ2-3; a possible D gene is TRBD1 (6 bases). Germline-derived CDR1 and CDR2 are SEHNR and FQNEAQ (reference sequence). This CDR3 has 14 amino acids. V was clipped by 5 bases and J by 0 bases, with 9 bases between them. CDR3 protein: CASSRGQSTDTQYF. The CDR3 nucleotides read TGTGCCAGCAGCCGCGGACAGAGCACAGATACGCAGTATTTT.

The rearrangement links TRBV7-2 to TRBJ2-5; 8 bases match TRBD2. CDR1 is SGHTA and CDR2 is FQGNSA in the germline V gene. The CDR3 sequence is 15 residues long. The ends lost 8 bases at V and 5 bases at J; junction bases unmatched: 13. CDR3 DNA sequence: TGTGCCAGCCGGGGGGAGAGCGGGGGCCTGGAGACCCAGTACTTC. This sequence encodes CASRGESGGLETQYF.

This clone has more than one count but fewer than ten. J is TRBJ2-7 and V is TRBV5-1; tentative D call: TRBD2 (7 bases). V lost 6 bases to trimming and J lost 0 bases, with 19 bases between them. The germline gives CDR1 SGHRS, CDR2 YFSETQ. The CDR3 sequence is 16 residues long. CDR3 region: CASTLGGGASSYEQYF. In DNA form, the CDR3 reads TGCGCCAGCACCCTAGGAGGGGGGGCAAGCTCCTACGAGCAGTACTTC.

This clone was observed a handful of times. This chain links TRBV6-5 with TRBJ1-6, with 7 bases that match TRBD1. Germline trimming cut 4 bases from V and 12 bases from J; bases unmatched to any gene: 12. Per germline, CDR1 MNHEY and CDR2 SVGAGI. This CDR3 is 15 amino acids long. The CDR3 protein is CASSSFVEGAKPLHF. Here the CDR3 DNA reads TGTGCCAGCAGTTCCTTCGTGGAGGGGGCTAAACCCCTCCACTTT.

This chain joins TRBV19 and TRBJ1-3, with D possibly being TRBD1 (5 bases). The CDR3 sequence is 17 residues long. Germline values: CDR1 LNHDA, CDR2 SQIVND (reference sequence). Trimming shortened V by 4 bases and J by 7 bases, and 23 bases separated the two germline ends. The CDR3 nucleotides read TGTGCCAGTAGTAAGCCCGGTCAGGGTACGCTAGGCAACACCATATATTTT. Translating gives CASSKPGQGTLGNTIYF. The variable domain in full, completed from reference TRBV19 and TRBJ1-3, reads DGGITQSPKYLFRKEGQNVTLSCEQNLNHDAMYWYRQDPGQGLRLIYYSQIVNDFQKGDIAEGYSVSREKKESFPLTVTSAQKNPTAFYLCASSKPGQGTLGNTIYFGEGSWLTVV.

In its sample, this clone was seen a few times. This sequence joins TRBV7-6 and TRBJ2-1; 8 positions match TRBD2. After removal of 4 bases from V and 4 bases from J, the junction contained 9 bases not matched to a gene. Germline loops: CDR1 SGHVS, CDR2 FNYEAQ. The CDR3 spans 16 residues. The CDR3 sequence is CASSSREGQDYNEQFF. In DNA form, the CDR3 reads TGTGCCAGCAGCTCCCGGGAGGGCCAAGATTACAATGAGCAGTTCTTC.

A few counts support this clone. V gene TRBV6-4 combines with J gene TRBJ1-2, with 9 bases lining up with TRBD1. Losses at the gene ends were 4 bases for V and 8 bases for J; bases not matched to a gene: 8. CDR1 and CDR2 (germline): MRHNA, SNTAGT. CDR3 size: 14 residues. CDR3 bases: TGTGCCAGCAGTGCATCCGGGACAGGGAACGGCTACACCTTC. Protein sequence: CASSASGTGNGYTF.

CDR3 residues: CASSGLVGGTGFDEQFF. The CDR3 DNA reads as TGTGCCAGCAGCGGCCTGGTAGGAGGGACAGGGTTTGATGAGCAGTTCTTC. The chain recombines TRBV11-2 with TRBJ2-1, with 9 bases lining up with TRBD1. Germline lookup yields CDR1 SGHAT and CDR2 FQNNGV. The CDR3 is 17 residues long. V trimming: 5 bases; J trimming: 8 bases; junction bases outside the gene matches: 16.

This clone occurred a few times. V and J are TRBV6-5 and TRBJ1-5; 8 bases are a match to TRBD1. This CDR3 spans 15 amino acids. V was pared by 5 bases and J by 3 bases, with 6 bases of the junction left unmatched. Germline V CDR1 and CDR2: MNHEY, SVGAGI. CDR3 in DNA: TGTGCCAGCAGTCCGGACAGGGCGACCAATCAGCCCCAGCATTTT. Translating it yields CASSPDRATNQPQHF.

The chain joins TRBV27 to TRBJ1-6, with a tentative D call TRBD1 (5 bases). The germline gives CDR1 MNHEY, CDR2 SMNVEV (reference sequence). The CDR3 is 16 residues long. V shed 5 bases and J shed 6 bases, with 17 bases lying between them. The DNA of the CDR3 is TGTGCCAGCAGTCCACCGCCAGGGCGGACTAATTCACCCCTCCACTTT. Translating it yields CASSPPPGRTNSPLHF.

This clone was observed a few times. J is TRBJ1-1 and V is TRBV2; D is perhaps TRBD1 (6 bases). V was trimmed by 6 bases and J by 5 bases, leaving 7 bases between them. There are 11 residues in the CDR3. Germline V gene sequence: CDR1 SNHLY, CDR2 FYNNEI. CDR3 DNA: TGTGCCAGCAGCACAGGGACTGAAGCTTTCTTT. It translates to CASSTGTEAFF.

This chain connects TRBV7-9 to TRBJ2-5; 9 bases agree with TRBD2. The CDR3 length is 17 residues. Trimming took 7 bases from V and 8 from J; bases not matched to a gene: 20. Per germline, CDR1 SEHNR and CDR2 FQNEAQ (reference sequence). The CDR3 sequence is CASTPGRGSGGSETQYF. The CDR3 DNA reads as TGTGCCAGCACCCCAGGGAGGGGTAGCGGGGGTTCGGAAACCCAGTACTTC.

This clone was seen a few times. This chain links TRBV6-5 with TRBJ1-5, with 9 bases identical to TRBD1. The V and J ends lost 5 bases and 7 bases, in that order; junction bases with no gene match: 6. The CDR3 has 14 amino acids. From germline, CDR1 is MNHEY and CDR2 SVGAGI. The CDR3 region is CASSRGQGEQPQHF. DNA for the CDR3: TGTGCCAGCAGTAGGGGACAGGGAGAACAGCCCCAGCATTTT.

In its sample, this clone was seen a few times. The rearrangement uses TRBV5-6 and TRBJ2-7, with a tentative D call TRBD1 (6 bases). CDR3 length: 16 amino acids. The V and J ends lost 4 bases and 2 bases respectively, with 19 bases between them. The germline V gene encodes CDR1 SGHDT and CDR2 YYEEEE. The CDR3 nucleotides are TGTGCCAGCAGCCTGGGGCTGGACAGCCGGCCCTACGAGCAGTACTTC. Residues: CASSLGLDSRPYEQYF. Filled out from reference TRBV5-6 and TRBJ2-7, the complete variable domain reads DAGVTQSPTHLIKTRGQQVTLRCSPKSGHDTVSWYQQALGQGPQFIFQYYEEEERQRGNFPDRFSGHQFPNYSSELNVNALLLGDSALYLCASSLGLDSRPYEQYFGPGTRLTVT.